This TCR beta chain was sequenced in a study of cytomegalovirus exposure and HLA in healthy donors. In the study overall: Sequencing of about 179 million T cells in an earlier analysis found around 120 million unique TCR beta sequences.

PCR involved 60 Vbeta and 13 Jbeta primers. The data were produced by immunoSEQ multiplex PCR, yet TCRdb's version contains in-frame clones alone and is incomplete. In the table there are around 200,000 clones, 77% of which are singletons. Points on this clone: Antigen: not known.

Overall study results and limits: 16,951 TCR beta sequences were associated with HLA alleles at 0.05 false discovery rate in a later analysis. In vitro checks showed that a few CMV-associated chains really do target CMV antigens. A prior analysis recorded that most TCR beta V segments were productive about 90% or about 30% of the time.

The germline V and J ends were trimmed by 2 bases and 6 bases, with 14 bases remaining between them. The germline V gene has CDR1 SGHVS and CDR2 FNYEAQ. This CDR3 is built from 15 residues. Sequenced input: PBMCs. This clonotype was obtained from a female donor in good health and CMV-seronegative. The chain has TRBV7-6 and TRBJ2-1; D is possibly TRBD1 (6 bases). CDR3 protein: CASSLRPTGINEQFF. The CDR3 DNA reads as TGTGCCAGCAGCTTAAGACCCACAGGGATCAATGAGCAGTTCTTC.